This T cell receptor beta chain is from a study of patients and donors after allogeneic stem cell transplantation. This clonotype was recorded many times. This CDR3 contains 13 residues. Germline assignment: CDR1 KGHSH and CDR2 LQKENI. Trimming left V 5 bases short and J 0 bases short, with 8 bases between. Using its own MiXCR run on the RT-PCR reads, TCRdb lists one record per CDR3 protein. In the table there are 87,000 or so distinct CDR3 sequences, less than 5% of which are singletons. The source is a human donor who was either an allogeneic HSCT recipient or a stem cell or donor lymphocyte infusion donor (not recorded which). It is not recorded whose cells these are; they may come from a transplant donor. The sample consisted of blood, either unsorted or a sorted T cell fraction (not recorded which). J is TRBJ2-7 and V is TRBV18; D may be TRBD2 (5 bases). The CDR3 DNA follows: TGTGCCAGCTCAGAGGGTACCTCCTACGAGCAGTACTTC. Translation: CASSEGTSYEQYF. Full variable domain (missing parts from reference TRBV18 and TRBJ2-7): NAGVMQNPRHLVRRRGQEARLRCSPMKGHSHVYWYRQLPEEGLKFMVYLQKENIIDESGMPKERFSAEFPKEGPSILRIQQVVRGDSAAYFCASSEGTSYEQYFGPGTRLTVT.